The TCR beta chain under discussion was sequenced for a study of blood T cell repertoires in COVID-19. Study overall: Samples taken during acute and convalescent COVID-19 were collected in the United States, Italy and Spain.

This clone appeared once. The study drew participants aged roughly 18 to 95 years from 24 US areas. Donors were grouped by their self-reported clinical history. TCRdb keeps only in-frame clones here, not all; method: immunoSEQ multiplex PCR. Of about 190,000 clones in the sample, roughly 82% were seen once. The germline V gene has CDR1 WNHNN and CDR2 SYGVQD (reference sequence). This CDR3 has 17 amino acids. With 7 bases clipped from V and 10 bases from J, the junction kept 15 bases outside the gene matches. The rearrangement uses TRBV10-1 and TRBJ2-1; 14 bases align to TRBD2. The sample comprised PBMCs or T cells enriched from blood (not recorded which). The clonotype was recovered from a woman aged 60-75 years with acute COVID-19. DNA of the CDR3: TGCGCCAGCAATCACGGGACTAGCGGGGGTTCGTCATGGGAGCAGTTCTTC. Translating gives CASNHGTSGGSSWEQFF.